These T cell receptor beta chains were read from a single sample in a study of monozygotic twins with cystic fibrosis. The method was immunoSEQ multiplex PCR; TCRdb's version includes in-frame clones alone and lacks a portion of them. Seen here are 30,000 to 35,000 clones, roughly 96% observed once, and the top ten hold roughly 0.15%. Material: blood. The source of these receptors is a girl aged 2 to 10 with cystic fibrosis. The CDR3 runs from the conserved cysteine through the conserved F or W. D genes are given only for firm matches. A row's size may be missing; if present it is once, few, many or a size class.

. TRBJ2-3 TRBV4-1 . CASSQDRGTDTQYF TGCGCCAGCAGCCAAGACAGGGGCACAGATACGCAGTATTTT
. TRBJ1-2 TRBV20-1 . CSAQGLHGYTF TGCAGTGCTCAGGGGTTGCACGGCTACACCTTC
. TRBJ1-1 TRBV2 . CASSGELNTEAFF TGTGCCAGCAGTGGGGAGTTGAACACTGAAGCTTTCTTT
TRBD2 TRBJ2-4 TRBV7-3 few CASSSGGIQYF TGTGCCAGCAGCTCGGGAGGCATTCAGTACTTC
TRBD1 TRBJ2-1 TRBV18 . CASSLPGGQEGNEQFF TGTGCCAGCTCCCTTCCCGGGGGACAGGAGGGCAATGAGCAGTTCTTC
. TRBJ1-2 TRBV19 . CASSVPVNREPGYTF TGTGCCAGTAGTGTACCCGTAAACAGAGAACCGGGCTACACCTTC
. TRBJ2-5 TRBV9 . CASSVDGVETQYF TGTGCCAGCAGCGTAGACGGGGTAGAGACCCAGTACTTC
TRBD1 TRBJ2-7 TRBV28 . CASRTDRGSYEQYF TGTGCCAGCAGAACGGACAGGGGGTCCTACGAGCAGTACTTC
TRBD1 TRBJ1-2 TRBV27 . CASRGPVDRGRGYTF TGTGCCAGCAGGGGTCCGGTGGACAGGGGACGTGGCTACACCTTC
. TRBJ2-3 TRBV15 . CATSRGGGPDTQYF TGTGCCACCAGCAGAGGGGGGGGCCCAGATACGCAGTATTTT
. TRBJ2-1 TRBV18 . CASSQDTRSNEQFF TGTGCCAGCTCACAAGATACCAGGTCCAATGAGCAGTTCTTC
TRBD2 TRBJ2-5 TRBV5-1 . CASIPGGGQETQYF TGCGCCAGCATTCCGGGCGGGGGACAAGAGACCCAGTACTTC
. TRBJ1-1 TRBV5-1 few CASSLVQSGGTEAFF TGCGCCAGCAGCTTGGTACAGTCGGGAGGCACTGAAGCTTTCTTT
. TRBJ2-6 TRBV27 . CASSYSGANVLTF TGTGCCAGCAGTTACTCTGGGGCCAACGTCCTGACTTTC
TRBD2 TRBJ2-1 TRBV9 . CASSDLAASSYNEQFF TGTGCCAGCAGCGACCTAGCGGCGAGCTCCTACAATGAGCAGTTCTTC
TRBD1 TRBJ1-4 TRBV19 . CASSMAGGTGTNEKLFF TGTGCCAGTAGTATGGCAGGGGGGACAGGAACTAATGAAAAACTGTTTTTT
. TRBJ2-5 TRBV19 . CASSIDMDGEETQYF TGTGCCAGTAGTATAGACATGGACGGTGAAGAGACCCAGTACTTC
. TRBJ2-7 TRBV7-2 . CASSSGRNLGEQYF TGTGCCAGCAGCTCCGGACGCAATTTGGGAGAGCAGTACTTC
. TRBJ2-2 TRBV30 . CAWKLGPGELFF TGTGCCTGGAAGTTAGGGCCCGGGGAGCTGTTTTTT
. TRBJ1-6 TRBV6-1 . CASSAWGNSPLHF TGTGCCAGCAGTGCTTGGGGGAATTCACCCCTCCACTTT
. TRBJ1-1 TRBV5-1 . CASSLNDHPTEAFF TGCGCCAGCAGCTTGAATGACCACCCCACTGAAGCTTTCTTT
. TRBJ2-7 TRBV28 . CASSIPPYEQYF TGTGCCAGCAGCATCCCCCCCTACGAGCAGTACTTC
. TRBJ1-1 TRBV28 . CASSRSSGRGARGRTEAFF TGTGCCAGCAGCCGATCCTCAGGTAGGGGGGCGCGGGGGCGGACTGAAGCTTTCTTT
. TRBJ2-7 TRBV4-1 . CASSPDRSYEQYF TGCGCCAGCAGCCCTGATCGCTCCTACGAGCAGTACTTC
. TRBJ1-1 TRBV5-5 once CASSYTGTEAFF TGTGCCAGCAGCTATACGGGCACTGAAGCTTTCTTT
. TRBJ2-2 TRBV14 . CASSQGTTGELFF TGTGCCAGCAGCCAAGGGACCACCGGGGAGCTGTTTTTT
. TRBJ2-7 TRBV27 . CASSFGLGEQYF TGTGCCAGCAGTTTCGGTCTGGGCGAGCAGTACTTC
TRBD1 TRBJ1-1 TRBV29-1 . CSVFLTGTEAFF TGCAGCGTATTTCTGACAGGGACTGAAGCTTTCTTT
. TRBJ2-5 TRBV9 . CASSDRQEQETQYF TGTGCCAGCAGCGACAGACAGGAGCAAGAGACCCAGTACTTC
. TRBJ1-3 TRBV5-1 . CASSFGQRQSGNTIYF TGCGCCAGCAGCTTTGGACAGCGCCAATCTGGAAACACCATATATTTT
TRBD1 TRBJ1-2 TRBV28 . CASSPTGAYGYTF TGTGCCAGCAGCCCAACAGGGGCCTATGGCTACACCTTC
. TRBJ2-7 TRBV5-6 once CASSRTVAEQYF TGTGCCAGCAGCCGTACAGTCGCCGAGCAGTACTTC
. TRBJ2-7 TRBV6-1 . CASTVGGGASYEQYF TGTGCCAGCACCGTGGGGGGGGGCGCGTCCTACGAGCAGTACTTC
. TRBJ1-1 TRBV18 few CASGLQRVTEAFF TGTGCCAGCGGTTTACAGAGAGTCACTGAAGCTTTCTTT
. TRBJ2-5 TRBV11-2 . CASSFAAGTGETQYF TGTGCCAGCAGCTTCGCTGCCGGGACGGGGGAGACCCAGTACTTC
TRBD1 TRBJ2-2 TRBV10-2 . CASLKGQGTAGELFF TGCGCCAGCCTCAAGGGACAGGGGACCGCCGGGGAGCTGTTTTTT
. TRBJ1-1 TRBV19 . CASSITLESSTEAFF TGTGCCAGTAGTATTACCTTGGAGTCGAGCACTGAAGCTTTCTTT
. TRBJ2-7 TRBV13 once CASSLGIYEQYF TGTGCCAGCAGCTTAGGGATCTACGAGCAGTACTTC
TRBD1 TRBJ1-1 TRBV14 . CASSQPFHRDRGPVTEAFF TGTGCCAGCAGCCAGCCCTTCCACCGGGACAGGGGGCCAGTGACTGAAGCTTTCTTT
. TRBJ2-7 TRBV27 . CASSLTLTYEQYF TGTGCCAGCAGTTTAACTCTTACCTACGAGCAGTACTTC